This is a list of T cell receptor beta chains from one sample in a study of T-cell reconstitution after alpha-beta-depleted transplantation in children. Each CDR3 protein is one row after TCRdb ran MiXCR on the PCR reads. The sample has around 300,000 distinct CDR3 sequences; roughly 12% are singletons. Source: peripheral blood, taken 180 days after TCRalphabeta/CD19-depleted stem cell transplant. The receptors originated from a male patient under 10 years old who had a stem cell transplant for chronic granulomatous disease, so the T cells may come from the graft donor. Both conserved end residues are part of each CDR3. Each record gives: clone size, J gene, V gene, D gene, CDR3 protein, CDR3 DNA. The D gene is left open where the match is weak. Clone size is given for some rows only: seen once, a few or many times, or a class if the clone is expanded.

-	TRBJ2-5	TRBV20-1	-	CCAASGLRAGGGPAQHF	TGCTGTGCTGCCTCGGGACTCCGGGCGGGTGGGGGTCCGGCCCAGCACTTC
many	TRBJ1-1	TRBV12-5	TRBD1	CASGLDTGGEAFF	TGTGCTAGTGGTTTGGATACAGGGGGCGAAGCTTTCTTT
many	TRBJ2-7	TRBV9	-	CASSGGVDSVPYEQYF	TGTGCCAGCAGCGGAGGGGTCGACAGTGTACCCTACGAGCAGTACTTC
many	TRBJ2-7	TRBV5-1	-	CASSLEVGGPYEQYF	TGCGCCAGCAGCTTGGAGGTCGGGGGACCCTACGAGCAGTACTTC
many	TRBJ2-7	TRBV30	TRBD1	CAWRTGTMAYEQYF	TGTGCCTGGAGGACAGGGACGATGGCCTACGAGCAGTACTTC
many	TRBJ1-4	TRBV12-3/TRBV12-4	-	CASRQMGSNEKLFF	TGTGCCAGCAGACAAATGGGATCTAATGAAAAACTGTTTTTT
many	TRBJ2-7	TRBV6-5	-	CASSYGRRDQGYEQYF	TGTGCCAGCAGTTACGGCCGGCGGGACCAGGGCTACGAGCAGTACTTC
-	TRBJ2-2	TRBV27	-	CAARRAGASNIGELFF	TGTGCCGCTCGGCGCGCGGGTGCTTCAAACATCGGGGAGCTGTTTTTT
many	TRBJ2-7	TRBV6-5	TRBD1	CASSSTGTDDEQYF	TGTGCCAGCAGTTCCACCGGGACAGATGACGAGCAGTACTTC
many	TRBJ1-2	TRBV7-9	-	CASSPRSGTGYGYTF	TGTGCCAGCAGCCCTCGATCCGGGACGGGCTATGGCTACACCTTC
many	TRBJ2-1	TRBV12-3/TRBV12-4	TRBD2	CASLPKSGKSANEQFF	TGTGCCAGTCTCCCTAAAAGCGGGAAATCGGCCAATGAGCAGTTCTTC
many	TRBJ2-2	TRBV25-1	-	CASSEYRDTGELFF	TGTGCCAGCAGTGAATACAGGGACACCGGGGAGCTGTTTTTT
many	TRBJ2-5	TRBV12-3/TRBV12-4	-	CASSLDKDQETQYF	TGTGCCAGCAGTTTGGATAAAGACCAAGAGACCCAGTACTTC
-	TRBJ1-4	TRBV20-1	-	CSASPHGALFF	TGCAGTGCTAGCCCACACGGGGCGCTGTTTTTT
many	TRBJ2-1	TRBV20-1	TRBD2	CSARRRLGGGYNEQFF	TGCAGTGCTAGAAGGCGTCTCGGGGGGGGCTACAATGAGCAGTTCTTC